Described below is a single T cell receptor beta chain sequence and its context. This entry is derived from a study of T cell changes during pregnancy in multiple sclerosis. Trimming removed 2 bases from V and 2 bases from J, with 13 bases in between. CDR1 LNHNV and CDR2 YYDKDF come from the germline V gene (reference sequence). CDR3 length equals 15 residues. Here immunoSEQ multiplex PCR was the method, and the copy in TCRdb shows in-frame clones only, minus some. Of around 23,000 clones listed, 80% to 95% are singletons. This specimen was CD8+ T cells from peripheral blood mononuclear cells, taken in the third trimester of pregnancy. This rearrangement joins TRBV15 to TRBJ2-7, with D perhaps matching TRBD2 (6 bases). This TCR was recovered from a female donor with multiple sclerosis, enrolled in a pregnancy study. Here the CDR3 DNA reads TGTGCCACCAGCAGATCCGGGACTTATACCTACGAGCAGTACTTC. Amino acid sequence: CATSRSGTYTYEQYF.